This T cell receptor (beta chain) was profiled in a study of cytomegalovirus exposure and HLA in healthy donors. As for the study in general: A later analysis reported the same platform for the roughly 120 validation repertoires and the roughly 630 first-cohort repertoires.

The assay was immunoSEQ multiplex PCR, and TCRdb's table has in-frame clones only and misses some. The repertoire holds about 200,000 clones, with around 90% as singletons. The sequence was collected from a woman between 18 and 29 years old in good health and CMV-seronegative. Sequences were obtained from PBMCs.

The CDR3 sequence is CASSWVATSPSRGYGYTF. The CDR3 coding sequence is TGTGCCAGCAGTTGGGTTGCGACCTCCCCTTCGCGGGGTTATGGCTACACCTTC. This chain links TRBV28 with TRBJ1-2, with D hard to call. Germline values: CDR1 MDHEN, CDR2 SYDVKM. V lost 4 bases and J lost 5, with 26 bases in between. CDR3 length equals 18 residues.